The next 8 T cell receptor beta chains were all read from a single sample in a study of T cells in Graves' hyperthyroidism and ophthalmopathy. The TCR beta CDR3 regions underwent amplification using RNA transcripts as the source. First-round RT-PCR of the TCR CDR3 relied on the HTBI primer set. TCRdb used MiXCR to reprocess the multiplex PCR reads, holding one entry per CDR3 protein. The sample holds hundreds of thousands of distinct CDR3 sequences; about 20% are singletons and the top ten take 45% to 50%. The sequencing input was blood. These receptors were collected from a woman in her 70s with Graves' ophthalmopathy.

The V gene is TRBV9, the J gene TRBJ1-2; a possible D gene is TRBD1 (6 bases). Germline CDR1 and CDR2: SGDLS and YYNGEE. V was pared by 3 bases and J by 2 bases, with 11 bases between. The CDR3 has 14 amino acids. CDR3: CASSASDRNYGYTF. The CDR3 DNA is TGTGCCAGCAGCGCTTCTGACAGGAACTATGGCTACACCTTC.

With respect to this clonotype: The conserved closing phenylalanine or tryptophan is absent in this CDR3, likely reflecting a read error. The chain combines TRBV20-1 with TRBJ2-3; D remains unclear. Germline V CDR1 and CDR2: DFQATT, SNEGSKA (reference sequence). V was trimmed by 5 bases and J by 2 bases, leaving 20 bases between them. The CDR3 is made up of 16 amino acids. The CDR3 bases are TGCAGTGCTGAAACGGTCCGCGCGACGATCACAGATACGCAGTATTCT. Translated, it gives CSAETVRATITDTQYS.

This clonotype has at least ten counts. The chain has TRBV4-1 and TRBJ2-3; weak D call: TRBD1 (5 bases). The germline CDR1 and CDR2 sequences are MGHRA and YSYEKL. CDR3 size: 13 residues. The V and J ends lost 4 bases and 5 bases respectively, with 10 bases between them. This CDR3 reads CASSPRELDTQYF. CDR3 bases: TGCGCCAGCAGCCCCAGGGAACTAGATACGCAGTATTTT.

Here the CDR3 DNA reads TGTGCCAGCAGCTCCCAGGGGACATGGACGCAAGAGACCCAGTACTTC. Its protein is CASSSQGTWTQETQYF. The chain uses TRBV7-9 and TRBJ2-5, with a tentative D call TRBD1 (6 bases). Germline CDR1 and CDR2: SEHNR and FQNEAQ (reference sequence). The CDR3 consists of 16 residues. V was trimmed by 4 bases and J by 2 bases, leaving 17 bases between them.

This clonotype was detected ten times or more. The chain is built from TRBV20-1 and TRBJ2-3, with D perhaps given as TRBD1 or TRBD2 (5 bases each). The V end was cut by 6 bases, the J end by 0 bases, with 10 bases between. Per the germline V gene, CDR1 is DFQATT and CDR2 is SNEGSKA (reference sequence). There are 13 residues in the CDR3. The CDR3 sequence: CSARDHSTDTQYF. CDR3 coding DNA: TGCAGTGCAAGGGACCATAGCACAGATACGCAGTATTTT.

The chain links TRBV20-1 to TRBJ2-7, with 9 nucleotides matching TRBD1. Germline CDR1 reads DFQATT; CDR2 reads SNEGSKA (reference sequence). V shed 0 bases, J shed 4 bases, and the junction held 16 bases outside the gene matches. The CDR3 extends over 18 amino acids. The CDR3 reads CSARDLGGWGQGRYEQYF. Written as DNA, the CDR3 is TGCAGTGCTAGAGATCTCGGAGGGTGGGGACAGGGAAGATACGAGCAGTACTTC.

This clonotype was observed once. This sequence joins TRBV6-2 or TRBV6-3 and TRBJ2-7; D possibly corresponds to TRBD2 (6 bases). From germline, CDR1 is MNHEY and CDR2 SVGEGT. CDR3 length equals 14 residues. Between the trimmed V and J ends, which lost 6 bases and 2 bases, there was a span of 14 bases. The CDR3 reads CASRRDAVTYEQYF. DNA of the CDR3: TGTGCCAGCAGGCGGGACGCAGTGACCTACGAGCAGTACTTC.

The rearrangement uses TRBV5-6 and TRBJ2-3; D is undetermined. CDR3 size: 15 residues. Trimming removed 1 base from V and 3 bases from J, with 12 bases in between. Germline V gene lookup returns CDR1 SGHDT and CDR2 YYEEEE. CDR3 bases: TGTGCCAGCAGCTTGCTCCCATGGGGTACAGATACGCAGTATTTT. Encoded protein: CASSLLPWGTDTQYF.